This T cell receptor (beta chain) was observed in a study of control samples from healthy donors and cancer patients. Germline V CDR1 and CDR2: SGHTA, FQGNSA. The V end was cut by 4 bases, the J end by 10 bases, with 13 bases between. The CDR3 totals 12 residues. Method: immunoSEQ multiplex PCR; TCRdb's copy keeps in-frame clones and lacks some. The sample has under 140,000 clones, around 89% seen once. V is TRBV7-2 and J is TRBJ1-1, with no clear D. This receptor was taken from a woman in her sixties with lung cancer. The specimen sequenced was PBMCs. The CDR3 is CASSSAVARAFF. In nucleotides, the CDR3 is TGTGCCAGCAGCTCAGCCGTTGCCCGAGCTTTCTTT.